This TCR beta chain was obtained from a study of siplizumab effects on memory and regulatory T cells. Libraries were prepared by immunoSEQ multiplex PCR; TCRdb keeps only in-frame clonotypes and omits some of them. Altogether about 100,000 clones are present, 75% to 95% being singletons, with the ten largest covering roughly 0.15%. The J segment lost 5 bases and the V segment lost 4 bases, leaving 6 bases of the junction unmatched. The CDR3 is 14 amino acids. In germline, CDR1 is SGHAT, CDR2 FQNNGV. Worth noting for this clone: What it binds is not known.

Study-wide points: Alloreactive CD4+ clones that could be mapped were on average around 70% Treg-derived with siplizumab, against approximately 30% in controls. The apparent diversity of naive T cells exceeded that of memory cells, and naive T cells seemed to make a major contribution to the alloresponse.

Sequencing was carried out using CD4+ T cells sorted from blood. The rearrangement uses TRBV11-2 and TRBJ2-5; 8 nucleotides line up with TRBD2. This clonotype originated in a human donor in good health. The CDR3 loop is CASSSPGGKETQYF. CDR3 DNA: TGTGCCAGCAGCTCCCCGGGGGGGAAGGAGACCCAGTACTTC. Complete variable domain (other parts from reference TRBV11-2 and TRBJ2-5): EAGVAQSPRYKIIEKRQSVAFWCNPISGHATLYWYQQILGQGPKLLIQFQNNGVVDDSQLPKDRFSAERLKGVDSTLKIQPAKLEDSAVYLCASSSPGGKETQYFGPGTRLLVL.